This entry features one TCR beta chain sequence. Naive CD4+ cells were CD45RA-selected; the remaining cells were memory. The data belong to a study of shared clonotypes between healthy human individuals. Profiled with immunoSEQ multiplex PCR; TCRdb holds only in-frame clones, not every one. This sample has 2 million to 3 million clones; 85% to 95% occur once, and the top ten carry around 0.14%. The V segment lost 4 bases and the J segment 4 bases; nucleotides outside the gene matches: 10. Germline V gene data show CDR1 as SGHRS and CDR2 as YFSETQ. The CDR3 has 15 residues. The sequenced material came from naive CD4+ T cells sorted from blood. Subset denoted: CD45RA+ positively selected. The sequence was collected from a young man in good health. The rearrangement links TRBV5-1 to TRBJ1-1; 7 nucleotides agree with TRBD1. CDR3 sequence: CASSPEQGRVTEAFF. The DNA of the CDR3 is TGCGCCAGCAGCCCGGAACAGGGGAGGGTCACTGAAGCTTTCTTT.